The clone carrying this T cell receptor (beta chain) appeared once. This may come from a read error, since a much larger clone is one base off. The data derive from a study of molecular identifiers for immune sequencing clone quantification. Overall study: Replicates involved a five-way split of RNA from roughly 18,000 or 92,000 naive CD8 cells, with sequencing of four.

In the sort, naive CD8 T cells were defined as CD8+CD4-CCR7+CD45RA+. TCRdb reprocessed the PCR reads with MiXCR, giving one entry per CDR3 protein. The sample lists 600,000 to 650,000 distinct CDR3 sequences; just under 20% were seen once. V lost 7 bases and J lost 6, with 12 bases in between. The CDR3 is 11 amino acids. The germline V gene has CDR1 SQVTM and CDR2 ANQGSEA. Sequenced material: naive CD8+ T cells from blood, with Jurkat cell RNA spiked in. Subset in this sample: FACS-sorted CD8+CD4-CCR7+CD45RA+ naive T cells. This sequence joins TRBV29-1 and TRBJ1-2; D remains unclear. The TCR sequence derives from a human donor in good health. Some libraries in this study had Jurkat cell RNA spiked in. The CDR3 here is CSATASHGYTF. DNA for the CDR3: TGCAGCGCCACGGCTTCTCATGGCTACACCTTC.